These T cell receptor beta chains were read from a single sample in a study of blood T cell repertoires in COVID-19. Some clones are missing from TCRdb's copy, which holds only in-frame ones; the method was immunoSEQ multiplex PCR. The table has about 6,200 clones, 74% seen once; the top ten hold around 15%. The sequenced sample consisted of peripheral blood. The receptors shown here come from a man aged 55 to 70 with acute or convalescent COVID-19. CDR3s include the opening cysteine and the closing phenylalanine or tryptophan. The order of the fields is clone size, D gene, V gene, J gene, CDR3 protein, CDR3 DNA. D genes are given only for firm matches. Size values are once, few and many counts, or a class for expanded clones, and some rows have none.

-	TRBD2	TRBV7-2	TRBJ2-5	CASSPTLASGKETQYF	TGTGCCAGCAGCCCGACCCTGGCTAGCGGCAAAGAGACCCAGTACTTC
-	-	TRBV4-3	TRBJ1-1	CASSQVSGTEAFF	TGCGCCAGCAGCCAGGTTTCGGGGACTGAAGCTTTCTTT
-	-	TRBV5-8	TRBJ2-5	CASSLEVLSQETQYF	TGTGCCAGCAGCTTAGAGGTACTATCTCAAGAGACCCAGTACTTC
few	-	TRBV6-2/TRBV6-3	TRBJ1-5	CASSIRQSNQPQHF	TGTGCCAGCAGCATACGACAGAGCAATCAGCCCCAGCATTTT
-	-	TRBV29-1	TRBJ1-2	CSSPYYGYTF	TGCAGCTCCCCGTACTATGGCTACACCTTC
-	-	TRBV7-2	TRBJ1-2	CASTLSGRGGYTF	TGTGCCAGCACCTTATCAGGGAGGGGCGGCTACACCTTC
-	TRBD2	TRBV18	TRBJ2-3	CASSLLSASGGLTSTDTQYF	TGTGCCAGCTCACTCCTGTCGGCTAGCGGGGGGCTCACTAGCACAGATACGCAGTATTTT
-	-	TRBV15	TRBJ1-2	CATSTRDTQRDGYTF	TGTGCCACCAGCACCCGGGACACCCAACGTGATGGCTACACCTTC
-	TRBD1	TRBV7-9	TRBJ2-1	CASSPDRTGYNEQFF	TGTGCCAGCAGCCCCGACCGGACAGGGTACAATGAGCAGTTCTTC
-	TRBD2	TRBV2	TRBJ2-1	CASSEGRTGTSVQFF	TGTGCCAGCAGTGAAGGAAGAACAGGGACTAGCGTTCAGTTCTTC
-	-	TRBV7-3	TRBJ1-6	CASSPGVRDQGNSPLHF	TGTGCCAGCAGCCCGGGGGTGAGGGATCAGGGTAATTCACCCCTCCACTTT
once	-	TRBV5-4	TRBJ1-2	CASSPNGGTMGYTF	TGTGCCAGCAGCCCCAATGGGGGGACTATGGGCTACACCTTC
-	TRBD2	TRBV5-4	TRBJ2-3	CASSLGLRASGSTDTQYF	TGTGCCAGCAGCTTGGGGTTACGGGCTAGCGGGAGCACAGATACGCAGTATTTT
few	TRBD2	TRBV18	TRBJ2-1	CASSPLSLAGGRSIKNEQFF	TGTGCCAGCTCACCACTTTCACTAGCGGGGGGGCGGTCGATAAAGAATGAGCAGTTCTTC
once	-	TRBV20-1	TRBJ1-3	CSASPGGNTIYF	TGCAGTGCTAGTCCCGGTGGAAACACCATATATTTT